Sequencing of this TCR beta chain was carried out in a study of blood T cell repertoires in COVID-19. The wider study: The samples span acute and convalescent COVID-19 from the United States, Italy and Spain. T cells, B-cell-depleted T cells, or PBMCs provided the cDNA or gDNA that served as material.

Under the authors' procedure: The assay estimated nucleated cells by amplifying reference gene primers. Assay used: immunoSEQ multiplex PCR; TCRdb lists only in-frame clones, some missing. V, J and clone size are taken as reported in that table, and D and trimming were inferred from the DNA itself. The sample consists of a few hundred thousand clones, 85% to 90% of them appearing once. Trimming cost V 7 bases and J 0 bases, with 13 bases left between them. The CDR3 sequence is 16 residues long. The germline CDR1 and CDR2 sequences are MDHEN and SYDVKM. The V call is TRBV28, the J call TRBJ1-6, with D possibly being TRBD1 (5 bases). This receptor was taken from a man between 60 and 75 years old who had recovered from COVID-19. Sequences were obtained from peripheral blood. CDR3 protein: CASTLGGSSYNSPLHF. CDR3 DNA: TGTGCCAGCACCTTGGGGGGGAGCTCCTATAATTCACCCCTCCACTTT.